The present T cell receptor (beta chain) was sequenced within a study of T cells after yellow fever vaccination. Study in general: The SMART-Seq v4 Ultra Low Input method served to prepare the low-cell-number fractions. Study-level results: In post-booster samples, most primary-vaccination clones reappeared (roughly 96% CD4, 88% CD8). Few clonotypes appeared in both CD4 and CD8 compartments.

A 5'RACE template-switching step, the method used to make TCR cDNA, added a universal primer site and UMIs. TCRdb reanalysed the 5' RACE reads using MiXCR and keeps one entry per CDR3 protein. This sample yields 620,000 or so distinct CDR3 sequences, of which 10% to 15% are seen a single time; more than 13% belongs to the top ten. This CDR3 has 15 amino acids. From germline, CDR1 is SGHRS and CDR2 YFSETQ. After removal of 4 bases from V and 4 bases from J, the junction contained 4 bases not matched to a gene. Turning to this clonotype: Its antigen is undetermined.

This TCR was recovered from a man aged 30 to 45 who received the YFV17D yellow fever vaccine. The chain is built from TRBV5-1 and TRBJ2-2, with 10 positions matching TRBD2. Sequencing used PBMCs, obtained on the day of the yellow fever booster vaccination. The CDR3 DNA reads TGCGCCAGCAGCCGGACTAGCGGAATCACCGGGGAGCTGTTTTTT. Protein: CASSRTSGITGELFF.